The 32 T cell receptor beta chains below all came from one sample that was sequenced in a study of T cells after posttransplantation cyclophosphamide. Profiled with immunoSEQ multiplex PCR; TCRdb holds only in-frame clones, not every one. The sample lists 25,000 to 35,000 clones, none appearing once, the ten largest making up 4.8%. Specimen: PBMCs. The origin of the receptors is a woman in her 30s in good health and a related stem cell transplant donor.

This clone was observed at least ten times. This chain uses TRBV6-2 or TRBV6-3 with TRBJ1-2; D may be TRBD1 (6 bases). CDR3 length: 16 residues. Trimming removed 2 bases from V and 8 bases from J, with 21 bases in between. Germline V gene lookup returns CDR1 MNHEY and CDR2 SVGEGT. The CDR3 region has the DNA TGTGCCAGCAGTTACGGGGGCTCGACGGCCCGAGACGGCTACACCTTC. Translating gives CASSYGGSTARDGYTF.

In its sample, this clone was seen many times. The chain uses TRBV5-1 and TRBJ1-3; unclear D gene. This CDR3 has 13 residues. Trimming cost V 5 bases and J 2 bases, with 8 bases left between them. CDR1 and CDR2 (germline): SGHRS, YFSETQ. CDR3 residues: CASSEATGNTIYF. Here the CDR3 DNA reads TGCGCCAGCAGTGAAGCGACTGGAAACACCATATATTTT.

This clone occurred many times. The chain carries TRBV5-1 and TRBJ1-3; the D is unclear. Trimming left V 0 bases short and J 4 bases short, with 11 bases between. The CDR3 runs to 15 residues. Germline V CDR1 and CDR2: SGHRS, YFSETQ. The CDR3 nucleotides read TGCGCCAGCAGCTTGGGACTCGGGGAAGGAAACACCATATATTTT. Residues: CASSLGLGEGNTIYF.

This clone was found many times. The CDR3 sequence is CASTNLRGGQPQHF. The CDR3 nucleotides are TGTGCCAGCACCAACTTACGCGGCGGACAGCCCCAGCATTTT. This chain links TRBV6-2 or TRBV6-3 with TRBJ1-5, with D hard to call. CDR3 length equals 14 residues. With 7 bases removed from V and 7 bases from J, the gap between germline ends came to 17 bases. The germline V gene encodes CDR1 MNHEY and CDR2 SVGEGT.

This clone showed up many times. In DNA form, the CDR3 reads TGTGCCAGCGGCCCTCCGGGACAGCCCCAAGAGACCCAGTACTTC. Protein sequence: CASGPPGQPQETQYF. V is TRBV12-3 or TRBV12-4 and J is TRBJ2-5; the match to TRBD1 covers 7 bases. This CDR3 region has 15 residues. V dropped 8 bases and J dropped 1; count of bases not matched to a gene: 10.

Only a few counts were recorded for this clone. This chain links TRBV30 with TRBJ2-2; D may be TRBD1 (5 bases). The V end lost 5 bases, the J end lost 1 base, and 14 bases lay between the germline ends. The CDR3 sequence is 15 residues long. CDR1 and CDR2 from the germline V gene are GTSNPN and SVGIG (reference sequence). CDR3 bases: TGTGCCTGGTTAGGACACCGACGGAACACCGGGGAGCTGTTTTTT. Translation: CAWLGHRRNTGELFF.

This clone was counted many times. The CDR3: CASKSRGRYGYTF. CDR3 in DNA: TGTGCCAGCAAGTCGAGGGGGAGGTATGGCTACACCTTC. The chain uses TRBV6-5 and TRBJ1-2; tentatively, D is TRBD1 (6 bases). The CDR3 runs 13 residues. The V gene's germline CDR1 is MNHEY and CDR2 SVGAGI. V was trimmed by 7 bases and J by 5 bases, leaving 14 bases between them.

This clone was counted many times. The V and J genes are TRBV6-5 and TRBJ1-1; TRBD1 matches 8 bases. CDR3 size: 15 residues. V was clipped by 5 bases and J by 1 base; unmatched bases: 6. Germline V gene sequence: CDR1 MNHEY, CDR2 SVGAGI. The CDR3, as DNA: TGTGCCAGCAGTGCCCCACAGGGGGGGAACACTGAAGCTTTCTTT. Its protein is CASSAPQGGNTEAFF.

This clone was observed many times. CDR3 bases: TGTGCCAGCAGTCTTTTAGGGGTTGGGGTCAATGAGCAGTTCTTC. It translates to CASSLLGVGVNEQFF. The rearrangement joins TRBV12-3 or TRBV12-4 to TRBJ2-1, with a tentative D call TRBD1 (5 bases). Trimming stripped 5 bases from V and 6 bases from J, with 17 bases between. This CDR3 spans 15 amino acids.

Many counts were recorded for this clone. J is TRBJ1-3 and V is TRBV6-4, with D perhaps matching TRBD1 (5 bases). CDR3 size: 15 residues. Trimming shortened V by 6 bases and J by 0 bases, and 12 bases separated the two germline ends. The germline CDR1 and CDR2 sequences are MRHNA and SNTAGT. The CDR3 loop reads CASRGGTGSGNTIYF. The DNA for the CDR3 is TGTGCCAGCAGGGGGGGGACTGGCTCTGGAAACACCATATATTTT.

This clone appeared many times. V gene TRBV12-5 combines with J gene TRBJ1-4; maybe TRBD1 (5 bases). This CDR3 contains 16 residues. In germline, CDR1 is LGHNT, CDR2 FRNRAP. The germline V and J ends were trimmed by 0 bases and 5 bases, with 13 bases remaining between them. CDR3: CASGLVSRASNEKLFF. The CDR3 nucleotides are TGTGCTAGTGGTTTGGTAAGCAGGGCCTCGAATGAAAAACTGTTTTTT.

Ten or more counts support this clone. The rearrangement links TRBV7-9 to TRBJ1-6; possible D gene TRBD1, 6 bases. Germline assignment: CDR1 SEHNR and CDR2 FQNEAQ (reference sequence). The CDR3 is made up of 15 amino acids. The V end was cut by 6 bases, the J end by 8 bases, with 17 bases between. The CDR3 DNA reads TGTGCCAGCAGTCTAAACAGGGCCACGGATTCACCCCTCCACTTT. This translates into CASSLNRATDSPLHF.

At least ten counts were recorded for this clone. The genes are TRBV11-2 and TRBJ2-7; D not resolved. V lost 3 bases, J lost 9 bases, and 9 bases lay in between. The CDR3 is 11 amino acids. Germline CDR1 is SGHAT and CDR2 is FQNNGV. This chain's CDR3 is CASSFSVRQYF. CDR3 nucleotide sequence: TGTGCCAGCAGCTTCTCGGTTCGGCAGTACTTC.

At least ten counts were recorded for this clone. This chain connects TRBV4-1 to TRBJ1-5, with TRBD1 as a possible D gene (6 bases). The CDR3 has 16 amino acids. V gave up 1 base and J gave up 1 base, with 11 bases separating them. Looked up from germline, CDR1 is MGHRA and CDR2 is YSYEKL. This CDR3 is CASSQGGQGSNQPQHF. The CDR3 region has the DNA TGCGCCAGCAGCCAAGGAGGTCAGGGGAGCAATCAGCCCCAGCATTTT.

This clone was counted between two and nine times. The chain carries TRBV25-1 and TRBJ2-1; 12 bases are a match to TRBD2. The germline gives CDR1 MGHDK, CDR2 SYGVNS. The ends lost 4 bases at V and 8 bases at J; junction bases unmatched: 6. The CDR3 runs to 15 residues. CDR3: CASSGSSGGVDEQFF. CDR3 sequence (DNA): TGTGCCAGCAGTGGATCTAGCGGGGGGGTCGATGAGCAGTTCTTC. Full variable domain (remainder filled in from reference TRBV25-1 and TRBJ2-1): EADIYQTPRYLVIGTGKKITLECSQTMGHDKMYWYQQDPGMELHLIHYSYGVNSTEKGDLSSESTVSRIRTEHFPLTLESARPSHTSQYLCASSGSSGGVDEQFFGPGTRLTVL.

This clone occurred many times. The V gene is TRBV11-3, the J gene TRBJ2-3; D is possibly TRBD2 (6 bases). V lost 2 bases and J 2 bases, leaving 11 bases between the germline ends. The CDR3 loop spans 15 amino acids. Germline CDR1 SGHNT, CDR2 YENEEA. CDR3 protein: CASSLLGLITDTQYF. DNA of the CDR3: TGTGCCAGCAGCTTACTGGGACTTATCACAGATACGCAGTATTTT.

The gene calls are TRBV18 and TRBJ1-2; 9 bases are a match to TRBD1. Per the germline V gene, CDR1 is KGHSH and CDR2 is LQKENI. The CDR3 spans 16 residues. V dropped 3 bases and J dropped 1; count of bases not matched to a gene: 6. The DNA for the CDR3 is TGTGCCAGCTCACCTAGGACAGGGGAGTTTAACTATGGCTACACCTTC. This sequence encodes CASSPRTGEFNYGYTF.

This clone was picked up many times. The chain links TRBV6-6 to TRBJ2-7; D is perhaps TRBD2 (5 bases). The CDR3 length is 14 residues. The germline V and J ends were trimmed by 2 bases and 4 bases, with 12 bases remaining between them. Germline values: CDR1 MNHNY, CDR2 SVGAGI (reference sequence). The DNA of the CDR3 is TGTGCCAGCAGTTACGGGCCGGTAGCGTACGAGCAGTACTTC. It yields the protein CASSYGPVAYEQYF.

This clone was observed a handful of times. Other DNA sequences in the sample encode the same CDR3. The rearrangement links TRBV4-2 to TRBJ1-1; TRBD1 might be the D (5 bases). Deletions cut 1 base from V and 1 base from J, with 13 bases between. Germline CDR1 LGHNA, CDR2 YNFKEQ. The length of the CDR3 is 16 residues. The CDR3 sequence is CASSQVQGRGNTEAFF. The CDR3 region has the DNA TGTGCCAGCAGCCAAGTCCAAGGGAGGGGGAACACTGAAGCTTTCTTT.

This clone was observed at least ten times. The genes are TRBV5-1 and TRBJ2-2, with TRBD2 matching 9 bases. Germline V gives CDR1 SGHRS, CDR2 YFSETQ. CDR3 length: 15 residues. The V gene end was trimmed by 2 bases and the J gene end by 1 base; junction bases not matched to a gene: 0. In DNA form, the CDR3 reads TGCGCCAGCAGCTTAGCGGGGGGGAACACCGGGGAGCTGTTTTTT. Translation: CASSLAGGNTGELFF.

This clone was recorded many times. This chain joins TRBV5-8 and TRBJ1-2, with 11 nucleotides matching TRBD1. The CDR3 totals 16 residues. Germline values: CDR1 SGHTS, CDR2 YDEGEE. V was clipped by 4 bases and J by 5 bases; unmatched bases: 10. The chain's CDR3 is CASSPRDRGILYGYTF. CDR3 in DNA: TGTGCCAGCAGCCCCCGGGACAGGGGGATTTTATATGGCTACACCTTC.

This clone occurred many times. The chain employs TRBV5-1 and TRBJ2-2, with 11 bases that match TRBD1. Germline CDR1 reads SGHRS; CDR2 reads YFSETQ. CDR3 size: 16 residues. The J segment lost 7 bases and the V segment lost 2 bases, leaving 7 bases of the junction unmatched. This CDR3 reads CASSLRTGGLVGELFF. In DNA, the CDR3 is TGCGCCAGCAGCTTACGGACAGGGGGCCTCGTCGGGGAGCTGTTTTTT. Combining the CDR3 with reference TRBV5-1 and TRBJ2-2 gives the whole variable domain KAGVTQTPRYLIKTRGQQVTLSCSPISGHRSVSWYQQTPGQGLQFLFEYFSETQRNKGNFPGRFSGRQFSNSRSEMNVSTLELGDSALYLCASSLRTGGLVGELFFGEGSRLTVL.

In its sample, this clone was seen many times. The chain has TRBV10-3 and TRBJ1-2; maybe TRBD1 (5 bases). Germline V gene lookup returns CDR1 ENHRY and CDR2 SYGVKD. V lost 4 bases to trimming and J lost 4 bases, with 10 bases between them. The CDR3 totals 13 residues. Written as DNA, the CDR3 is TGTGCCATCAGTGGGTTCACAGGCTATGGCTACACCTTC. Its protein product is CAISGFTGYGYTF.

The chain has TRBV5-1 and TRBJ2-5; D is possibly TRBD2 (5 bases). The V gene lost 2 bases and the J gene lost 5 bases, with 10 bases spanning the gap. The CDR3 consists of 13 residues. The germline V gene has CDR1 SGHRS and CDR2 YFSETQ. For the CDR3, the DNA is TGCGCCAGCAGCTTACCCCCGGGGGAGACCCAGTACTTC. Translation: CASSLPPGETQYF.

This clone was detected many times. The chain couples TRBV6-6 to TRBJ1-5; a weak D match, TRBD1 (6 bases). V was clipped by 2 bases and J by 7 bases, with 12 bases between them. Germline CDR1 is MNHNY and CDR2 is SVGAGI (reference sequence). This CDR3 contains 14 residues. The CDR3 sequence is CASSYGGAGQPQHF. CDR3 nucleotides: TGTGCCAGCAGTTACGGGGGCGCGGGACAGCCCCAGCATTTT.

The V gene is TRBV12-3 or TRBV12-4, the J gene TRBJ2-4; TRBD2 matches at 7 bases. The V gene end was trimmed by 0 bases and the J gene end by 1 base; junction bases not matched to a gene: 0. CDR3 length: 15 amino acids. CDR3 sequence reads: CASSLAGGAKNIQYF. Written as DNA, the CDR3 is TGTGCCAGCAGTTTAGCGGGGGGGGCCAAAAACATTCAGTACTTC.

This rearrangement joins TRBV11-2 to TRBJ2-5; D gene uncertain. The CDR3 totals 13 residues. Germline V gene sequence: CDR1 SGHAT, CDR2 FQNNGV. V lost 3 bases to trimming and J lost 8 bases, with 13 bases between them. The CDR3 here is CASSFDTLHTQYF. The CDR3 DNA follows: TGTGCCAGCAGCTTTGACACCCTCCATACCCAGTACTTC.

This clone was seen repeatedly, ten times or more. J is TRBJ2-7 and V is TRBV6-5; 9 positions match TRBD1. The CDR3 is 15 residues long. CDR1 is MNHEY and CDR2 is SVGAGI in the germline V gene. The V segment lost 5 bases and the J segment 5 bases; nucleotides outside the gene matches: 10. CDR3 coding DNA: TGTGCCAGCAGTCCCTGGGACAGGGTAGGGGACGAGCAGTACTTC. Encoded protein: CASSPWDRVGDEQYF.

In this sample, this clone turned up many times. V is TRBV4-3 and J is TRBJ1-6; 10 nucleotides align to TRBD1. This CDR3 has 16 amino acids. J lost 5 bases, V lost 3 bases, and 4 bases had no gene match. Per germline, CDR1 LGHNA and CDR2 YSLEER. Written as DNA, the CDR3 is TGCGCCAGCAGCCAGGGGACAGGGGCTAATAATTCACCCCTCCACTTT. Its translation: CASSQGTGANNSPLHF.

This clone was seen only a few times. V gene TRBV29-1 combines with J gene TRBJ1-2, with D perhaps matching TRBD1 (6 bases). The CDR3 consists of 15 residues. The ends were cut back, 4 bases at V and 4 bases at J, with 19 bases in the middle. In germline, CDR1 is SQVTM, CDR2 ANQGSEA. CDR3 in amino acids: CSVGPPHQGSYGYTF. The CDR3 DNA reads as TGCAGCGTTGGACCCCCCCACCAGGGGTCCTATGGCTACACCTTC.

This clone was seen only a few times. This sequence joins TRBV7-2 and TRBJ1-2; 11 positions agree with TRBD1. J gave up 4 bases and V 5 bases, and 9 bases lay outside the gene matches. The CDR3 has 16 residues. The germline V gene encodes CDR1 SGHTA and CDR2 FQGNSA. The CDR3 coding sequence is TGTGCCAGCAGCCCCCATCGGACAGGGGGCTCCTATGGCTACACCTTC. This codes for CASSPHRTGGSYGYTF. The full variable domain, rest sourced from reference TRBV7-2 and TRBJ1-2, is GAGVSQSPSNKVTEKGKDVELRCDPISGHTALYWYRQSLGQGLEFLIYFQGNSAPDKSGLPSDRFSAERTGGSVSTLTIQRTQQEDSAVYLCASSPHRTGGSYGYTFGSGTRLTVV.

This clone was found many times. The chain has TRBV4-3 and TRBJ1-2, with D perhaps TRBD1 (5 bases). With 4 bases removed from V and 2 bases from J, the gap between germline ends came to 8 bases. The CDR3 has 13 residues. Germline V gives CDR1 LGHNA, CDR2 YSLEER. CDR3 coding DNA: TGCGCCAGCAGCCGGGGCCCCAACTATGGCTACACCTTC. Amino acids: CASSRGPNYGYTF.